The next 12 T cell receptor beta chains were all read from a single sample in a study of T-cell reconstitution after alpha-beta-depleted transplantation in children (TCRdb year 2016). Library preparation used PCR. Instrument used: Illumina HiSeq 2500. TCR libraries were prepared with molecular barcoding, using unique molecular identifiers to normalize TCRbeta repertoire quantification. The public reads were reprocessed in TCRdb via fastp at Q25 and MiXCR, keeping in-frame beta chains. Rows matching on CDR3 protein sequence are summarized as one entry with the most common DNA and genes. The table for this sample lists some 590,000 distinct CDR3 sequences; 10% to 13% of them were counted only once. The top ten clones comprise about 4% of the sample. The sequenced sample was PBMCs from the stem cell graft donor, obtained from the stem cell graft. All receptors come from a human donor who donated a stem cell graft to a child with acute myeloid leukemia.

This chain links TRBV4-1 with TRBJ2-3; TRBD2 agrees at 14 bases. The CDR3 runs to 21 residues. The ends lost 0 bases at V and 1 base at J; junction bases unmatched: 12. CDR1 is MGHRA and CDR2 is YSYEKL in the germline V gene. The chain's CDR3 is CASSQEPAGTSGSWGTDTQYF. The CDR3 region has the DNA TGCGCCAGCAGCCAAGAACCAGCCGGGACTAGCGGGAGTTGGGGCACAGATACGCAGTATTTT.

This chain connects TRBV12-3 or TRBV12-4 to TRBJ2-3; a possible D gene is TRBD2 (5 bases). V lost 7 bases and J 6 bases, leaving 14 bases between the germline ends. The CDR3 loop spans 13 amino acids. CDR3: CASTLSRGDTQYF. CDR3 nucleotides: TGTGCCAGCACCCTCAGTAGAGGGGATACGCAGTATTTT.

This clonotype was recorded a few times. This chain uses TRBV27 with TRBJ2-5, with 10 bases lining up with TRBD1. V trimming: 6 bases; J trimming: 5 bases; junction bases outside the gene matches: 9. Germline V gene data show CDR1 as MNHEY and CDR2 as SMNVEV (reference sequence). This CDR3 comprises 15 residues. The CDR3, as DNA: TGTGCCAGCAGCCGCTGGGACAGGGGTGAGGAGACCCAGTACTTC. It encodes CASSRWDRGEETQYF.

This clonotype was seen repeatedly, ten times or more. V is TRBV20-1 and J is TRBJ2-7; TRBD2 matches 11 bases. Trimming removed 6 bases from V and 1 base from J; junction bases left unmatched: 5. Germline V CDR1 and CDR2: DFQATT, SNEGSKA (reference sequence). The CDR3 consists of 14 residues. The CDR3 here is CSADGTSGSYEQYF. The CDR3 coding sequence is TGCAGTGCGGACGGGACTAGCGGTTCCTACGAGCAGTACTTC.

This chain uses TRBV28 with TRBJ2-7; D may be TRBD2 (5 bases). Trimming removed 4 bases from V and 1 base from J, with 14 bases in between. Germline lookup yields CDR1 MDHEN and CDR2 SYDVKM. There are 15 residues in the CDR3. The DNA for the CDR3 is TGTGCCAGCAGTTCCCCAAAGCCGGGATCCTACGAGCAGTACTTC. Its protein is CASSSPKPGSYEQYF.

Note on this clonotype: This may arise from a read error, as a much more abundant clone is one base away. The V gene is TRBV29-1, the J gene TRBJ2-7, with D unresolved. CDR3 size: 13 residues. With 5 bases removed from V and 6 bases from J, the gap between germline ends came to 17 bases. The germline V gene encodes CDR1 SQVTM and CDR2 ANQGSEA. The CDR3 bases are TGCAGCGTTCGGTCGATGGGTTACTGCGAGCAGTACTTC. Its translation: CSVRSMGYCEQYF.

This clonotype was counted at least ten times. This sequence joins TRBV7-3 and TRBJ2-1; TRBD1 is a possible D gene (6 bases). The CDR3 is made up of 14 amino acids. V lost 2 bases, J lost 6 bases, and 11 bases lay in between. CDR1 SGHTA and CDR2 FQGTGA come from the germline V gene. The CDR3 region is CASSLGGPLNEQFF. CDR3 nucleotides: TGTGCCAGCAGCTTAGGGGGCCCACTCAATGAGCAGTTCTTC.

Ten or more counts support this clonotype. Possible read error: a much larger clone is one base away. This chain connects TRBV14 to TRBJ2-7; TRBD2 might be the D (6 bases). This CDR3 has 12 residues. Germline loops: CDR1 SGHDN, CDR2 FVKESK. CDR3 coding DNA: TGTGTCAGCAGCCAAGTTAGGGACTGGCAGTACTTC. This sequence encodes CVSSQVRDWQYF.

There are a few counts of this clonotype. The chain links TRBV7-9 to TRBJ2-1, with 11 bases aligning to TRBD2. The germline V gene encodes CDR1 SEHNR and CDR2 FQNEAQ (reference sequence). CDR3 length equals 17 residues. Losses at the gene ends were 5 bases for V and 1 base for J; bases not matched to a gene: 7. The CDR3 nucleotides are TGTGCCAGCAGCCCAGGGGGACTAGCGGCGTCCTACAATGAGCAGTTCTTC. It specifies CASSPGGLAASYNEQFF.

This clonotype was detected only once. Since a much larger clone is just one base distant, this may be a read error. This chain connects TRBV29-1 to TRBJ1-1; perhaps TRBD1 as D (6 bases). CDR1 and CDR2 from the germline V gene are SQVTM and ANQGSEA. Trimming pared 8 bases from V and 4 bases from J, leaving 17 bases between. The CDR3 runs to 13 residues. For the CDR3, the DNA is TGCAGCTCAAACGAAGGGGGGATCACTGAAGCTTTCTTT. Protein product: CSSNEGGITEAFF.

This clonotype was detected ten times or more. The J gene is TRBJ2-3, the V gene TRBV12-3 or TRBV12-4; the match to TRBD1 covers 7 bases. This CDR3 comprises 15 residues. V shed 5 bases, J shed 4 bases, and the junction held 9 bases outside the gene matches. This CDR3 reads CASSPAGGGSDTQYF. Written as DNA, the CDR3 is TGTGCCAGCAGTCCGGCAGGGGGTGGATCAGATACGCAGTATTTT.

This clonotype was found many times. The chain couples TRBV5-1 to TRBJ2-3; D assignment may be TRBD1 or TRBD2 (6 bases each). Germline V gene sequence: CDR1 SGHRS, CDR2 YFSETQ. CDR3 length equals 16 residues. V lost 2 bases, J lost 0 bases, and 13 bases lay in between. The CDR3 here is CASSLSPGASTDTQYF. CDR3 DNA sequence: TGCGCCAGCAGCTTATCCCCGGGGGCTAGCACAGATACGCAGTATTTT. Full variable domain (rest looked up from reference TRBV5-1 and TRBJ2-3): KAGVTQTPRYLIKTRGQQVTLSCSPISGHRSVSWYQQTPGQGLQFLFEYFSETQRNKGNFPGRFSGRQFSNSRSEMNVSTLELGDSALYLCASSLSPGASTDTQYFGPGTRLTVL.